This T cell receptor beta chain stems from a study of early T cells in non-severe SARS-CoV-2 infection. Across the whole study: The sequenced material was bulk RNA from unsorted whole blood, and its chains were unpaired.

Trimming cost V 0 bases and J 5 bases; bases outside gene matches: 4. The CDR3 has 15 amino acids. The germline CDR1 and CDR2 sequences are DFQATT and SNEGSKA (reference sequence). Separate cDNA molecules each had unique molecular identifiers attached to them. Using its own MiXCR run on the 5' RACE reads, TCRdb lists one record per CDR3 protein. The sample records 87,000 or so distinct CDR3 sequences, around 15% being singletons. Sequencing was performed on whole blood. The receptor comes from an adult who was a healthcare worker with PCR-confirmed SARS-CoV-2 infection or an uninfected control (not recorded which). The chain uses TRBV20-1 and TRBJ1-4, with 9 bases identical to TRBD1. This chain's CDR3 is CSARERGTGNEKLFF. The DNA of the CDR3 is TGCAGTGCTAGAGAGAGGGGGACAGGGAATGAAAAACTGTTTTTT.